This is a list of T cell receptor beta chains from one sample in a study of T-cell memory formation after mild COVID-19. TCRdb re-analysed the 5' RACE reads in MiXCR, keeping a single row per CDR3 protein. The table records some 13,000 distinct CDR3 sequences, approximately 12% of them present only once. Sequencing used PBMCs or a T cell subset sorted from them (not recorded which). The receptors come from an adult woman who had mild COVID-19 (a few samples of this study predate the infection). Cell type and time point are not known. CDR3s include the opening cysteine and the closing phenylalanine or tryptophan. The D gene is left open where the match is weak. Not all rows give a size; the values are once, few, many and, for expanded clones, a class.

TRBJ2-5 many TRBD2 TRBV4-3 TGCGCCAGCAGCCAATATGGACTAGCGGGGGAAAAAGAGACCCAGTACTTC CASSQYGLAGEKETQYF
TRBJ2-3 - TRBD2 TRBV4-1 TGCGCCAGCAGCCATCTCAGCGGGGGGGCCTTATATACGCAGTATTTT CASSHLSGGALYTQYF
TRBJ2-6 many - TRBV25-1 TGTGCCAGCAGTGAGATCCAGGGATCTGGGGCCAACGTCCTGACTTTC CASSEIQGSGANVLTF
TRBJ2-2 many TRBD2 TRBV12-3/TRBV12-4 TGTGCCAGCAGTTTTTCCCGGACTAGCGGACACACCGGGGAGCTGTTTTTT CASSFSRTSGHTGELFF
TRBJ2-3 many - TRBV27 TGTGCCAGCAGTCCTTGGGGGAATCGTAGGCCAGATACGCAGTATTTT CASSPWGNRRPDTQYF
TRBJ1-1 many - TRBV7-2 TGTGCCAGCAGCTTAGTCCCCAGGGGAGGTGCCACTGAAGCTTTCTTT CASSLVPRGGATEAFF
TRBJ1-5 medium-sized - TRBV9 TGTGCCAGCAGCGTCGGGGAGTATCAGCCCCAGCATTTT CASSVGEYQPQHF
TRBJ2-1 - TRBD2 TRBV29-1 TGCAGCGTTGAAGAAGGGCGCGGGGGGGCTCGTGAGCAGTTCTTC CSVEEGRGGAREQFF
TRBJ1-1 many - TRBV24-1 TGTGCCACCAGTGACCTGGACGTCGCTGAAGCTTTCTTT CATSDLDVAEAFF
TRBJ2-4 - - TRBV15 TGTGCCACCAGCAGAGATGAGGGCATTCAGTACTTC CATSRDEGIQYF
TRBJ2-6 many TRBD1 TRBV5-1 TGCGCCAGCAGCTTGGTAGGACAGGTCACCTCTGGGGCCAACGTCCTGACTTTC CASSLVGQVTSGANVLTF
TRBJ1-5 many - TRBV7-8 TGTGCCAGCAGCTTAGGGACAACGCCTCAGCCCCAGCATTTT CASSLGTTPQPQHF
TRBJ1-1 many TRBD1 TRBV6-6 TGTGCCAGCAGTTACTCGGACAGGAGTACAATGAACACTGAAGCTTTCTTT CASSYSDRSTMNTEAFF
TRBJ2-7 many - TRBV12-3/TRBV12-4 TGTGCCAGCAGAGACGGTATAGGGGCCTACGAGCAGTACTTC CASRDGIGAYEQYF
TRBJ2-5 once - TRBV18 TGTGCCAGCTCAGGTTCGGGTGTGGAGACCCAGTACTTC CASSGSGVETQYF
TRBJ2-5 many TRBD2 TRBV3-1 TGTGCCAGTATGAGGACTAGCGGGAGGGAGACCCAGTACTTC CASMRTSGRETQYF
TRBJ2-2 many TRBD1 TRBV4-1 TGCGCCAGCACCCACGACAGGGGGCCCGGGGAGCTGTTTTTT CASTHDRGPGELFF
TRBJ2-3 many - TRBV5-6 TGTGCCAGCAGCTTAAACGCCGATACGCAGTATTTT CASSLNADTQYF
TRBJ2-2 many - TRBV30 TGTGCCTGGAGATACGGTTGGGGACATGCATCCTTCCCAGACGGGGAGCTGTTTTTT CAWRYGWGHASFPDGELFF
TRBJ2-7 many TRBD1 TRBV27 TGTGCCAGCAGTTTGGACAGGTCCCTCACCTACGAGCAGTACTTC CASSLDRSLTYEQYF
TRBJ1-6 many TRBD1 TRBV30 TGTGCCTGGAGTACACAGGGGGCCGGATCACCCCTCCACTTT CAWSTQGAGSPLHF
TRBJ2-1 many - TRBV12-3/TRBV12-4 TGTGCCAGCAGTTTTGGTACACCGTACAATGAGCAGTTCTTC CASSFGTPYNEQFF
TRBJ1-2 many TRBD1 TRBV5-1 TGCGCCAGCAGCTTGGCGACAGGGGGGGACTATGGCTACACCTTC CASSLATGGDYGYTF
TRBJ2-2 - TRBD2 TRBV7-8 TGTGCCAGCAGCTTAGCGCGGGACTACATCCCCGGGGAGCTGTTTTTT CASSLARDYIPGELFF
TRBJ1-1 many - TRBV12-5 TGTGCTAGTGGTCCCGATCACGGACCGCCCTTCGGAGCTTTCTTT CASGPDHGPPFGAFF
TRBJ2-3 many - TRBV7-8 TGTGCCAGCAGCAGACTGCTCGCAACAGGCATTAGCACAGATACGCAGTATTTT CASSRLLATGISTDTQYF
TRBJ2-5 many - TRBV6-5 TGTGCCAGCACCGCCCTCCCAGGGGGGAGGGGGCACCAAGAGACCCAGTACTTC CASTALPGGRGHQETQYF
TRBJ1-5 many - TRBV7-2 TGTGCCAGCAGCTTAACTTGGGGGCAAAGGAGCAATCAGCCCCAGCATTTT CASSLTWGQRSNQPQHF
TRBJ2-1 many - TRBV6-5 TGTGCCAGCAGTTACCTAAACAACAACAATGAGCAGTTCTTC CASSYLNNNNEQFF
TRBJ2-2 many TRBD2 TRBV24-1 TGTGCCACCAGTGACTCACGGACTAGTTGGTCGAACACCGGGGAGCTGTTTTTT CATSDSRTSWSNTGELFF
TRBJ2-2 many TRBD1 TRBV7-6 TGTGCCAGCAGCTTAGCGACAGGGTTCACCGGGGAGCTGTTTTTT CASSLATGFTGELFF
TRBJ2-3 - - TRBV6-2/TRBV6-3 TGTGCCAGCAGTTACTCGATCAGCGGGCACACAGATACGCAGTATTTT CASSYSISGHTDTQYF
TRBJ2-1 many - TRBV20-1 TGCAGTGCTAGAGATCTCGGAGGGGTCAATCAGGGCTACAATGAGCAGTTCTTC CSARDLGGVNQGYNEQFF
TRBJ2-7 many TRBD1 TRBV30 TGTGCCTGGAGTATGGGACAGGGGTTAGACGAGCAGTACTTC CAWSMGQGLDEQYF
TRBJ2-3 - - TRBV20-1 TGCAGTGCTAGGGGGGGTTGGGCCTCGAGTTCGACAGATACGCAGTATTTT CSARGGWASSSTDTQYF
TRBJ1-1 - - TRBV4-3 TGCGCCAGCAGCCAAGCCAGGGTTATGAACACTGAAGCTTTCTTT CASSQARVMNTEAFF
TRBJ2-2 many - TRBV2 TGTGCCAGCAGAGGAGCCTACACCGGGGAGCTGTTTTTT CASRGAYTGELFF
TRBJ2-7 many TRBD1 TRBV29-1 TGCAGCGTTGAAGACTCTCCTGGACAGGGTCAAGACGAGCAGTACTTC CSVEDSPGQGQDEQYF
TRBJ1-1 many - TRBV7-2 TGTGCCAGCAGCTTAGTGGCGATGAACACTGAAGCTTTCTTT CASSLVAMNTEAFF
TRBJ2-1 many TRBD1 TRBV7-9 TGTGCCAGCAGCTTTTCCGGGACAGCTTACAATGAGCAGTTCTTC CASSFSGTAYNEQFF
TRBJ2-3 many - TRBV7-3 TGTGCCAGCAGCCAGAAAGATACCGGACAGATACTAGACACAGATACGCAGTATTTT CASSQKDTGQILDTDTQYF
TRBJ1-1 few - TRBV19 TGTGCCAGTAGTATTGTTAAGAACACTGAAGCTTTCTTT CASSIVKNTEAFF
TRBJ2-1 many TRBD2 TRBV7-3 TGTGCCAGCAGCCAGACTAGCGGGGGTTACAATGAGCAGTTCTTC CASSQTSGGYNEQFF
TRBJ1-2 many TRBD1 TRBV5-4 TGTGCCAGCAGCTTACCGACAGGGGGCGATTATGGCTACACCTTC CASSLPTGGDYGYTF
TRBJ1-6 many - TRBV12-3/TRBV12-4 TGTGCCAGCAGTTTTGAAGGCAGGGGTAGTTCACCCCTCCACTTT CASSFEGRGSSPLHF
TRBJ2-3 many TRBD2 TRBV7-8 TGTGCCAGCGGCGGGAGTAGCACAGATACGCAGTATTTT CASGGSSTDTQYF
TRBJ1-1 many TRBD1 TRBV7-2 TGTGCCAGCAGCTTAGGGTCAGGGGGCACTGAAGCTTTCTTT CASSLGSGGTEAFF
TRBJ2-3 many - TRBV20-1 TGCAGCAGGGTGGAAAGTAACACAGATACGCAGTATTTT CSRVESNTDTQYF
TRBJ2-3 many - TRBV29-1 TGCAGCGTTGGGGGGTTAGCAGATACGCAGTATTTT CSVGGLADTQYF
TRBJ2-7 medium-sized - TRBV12-3/TRBV12-4 TGTGCCAGCTCCCTGGGTAGCGAGCAGTACTTC CASSLGSEQYF
TRBJ1-2 many - TRBV4-2 TGTGCCAGCAGCCAAGAGAACGCTGGGCCGGGTGGCTACACCTTC CASSQENAGPGGYTF
TRBJ2-3 many - TRBV2 TGTGCCAGCCCTTCGGGGAGAGCGGAATTCACAGATACGCAGTATTTT CASPSGRAEFTDTQYF
TRBJ1-1 medium-sized - TRBV7-3 TGTGCCAGCAGCCCCGGCCCAGGTGGCGCTGAAGCTTTCTTT CASSPGPGGAEAFF
TRBJ2-3 many TRBD2 TRBV4-1 TGCGCCAGCAGCCACCCCCCGGGGGGGCCAAGCACAGATACGCAGTATTTT CASSHPPGGPSTDTQYF
TRBJ1-2 - - TRBV7-2 TGTGCCAGCAGCTTAAAAGACCTCAGGGCTGGCTACACCTTC CASSLKDLRAGYTF